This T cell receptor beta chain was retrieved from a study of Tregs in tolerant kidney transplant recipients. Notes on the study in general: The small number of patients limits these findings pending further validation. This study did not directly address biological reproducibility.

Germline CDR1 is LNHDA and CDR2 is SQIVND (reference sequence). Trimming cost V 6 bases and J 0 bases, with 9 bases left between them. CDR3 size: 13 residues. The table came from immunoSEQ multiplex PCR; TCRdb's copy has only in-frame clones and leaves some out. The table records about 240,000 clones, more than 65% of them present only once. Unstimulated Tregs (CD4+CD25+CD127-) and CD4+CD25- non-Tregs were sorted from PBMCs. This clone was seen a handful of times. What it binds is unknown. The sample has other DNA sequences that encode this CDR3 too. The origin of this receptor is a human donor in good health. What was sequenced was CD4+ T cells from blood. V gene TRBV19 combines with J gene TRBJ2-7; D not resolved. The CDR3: CASSRTVSYEQYF. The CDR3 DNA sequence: TGTGCCAGTAGCCGGACCGTCTCCTACGAGCAGTACTTC. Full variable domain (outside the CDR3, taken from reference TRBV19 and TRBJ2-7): DGGITQSPKYLFRKEGQNVTLSCEQNLNHDAMYWYRQDPGQGLRLIYYSQIVNDFQKGDIAEGYSVSREKKESFPLTVTSAQKNPTAFYLCASSRTVSYEQYFGPGTRLTVT.